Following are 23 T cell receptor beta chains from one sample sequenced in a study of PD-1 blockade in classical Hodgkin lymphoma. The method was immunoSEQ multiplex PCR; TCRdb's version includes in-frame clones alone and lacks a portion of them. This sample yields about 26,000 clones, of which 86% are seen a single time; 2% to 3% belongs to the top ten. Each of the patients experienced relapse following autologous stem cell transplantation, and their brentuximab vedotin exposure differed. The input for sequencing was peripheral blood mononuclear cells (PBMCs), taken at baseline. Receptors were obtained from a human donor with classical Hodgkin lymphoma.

In DNA form, the CDR3 reads TGTGCCAGCAGGGGACAGGGAGTGAGAACAGATACGCAGTATTTT. This codes for CASRGQGVRTDTQYF. The J gene is TRBJ2-3, the V gene TRBV25-1, with TRBD1 matching 9 bases. The CDR3 runs 15 residues. Looked up from germline, CDR1 is MGHDK and CDR2 is SYGVNS. J gave up 3 bases and V 6 bases, and 7 bases lay outside the gene matches.

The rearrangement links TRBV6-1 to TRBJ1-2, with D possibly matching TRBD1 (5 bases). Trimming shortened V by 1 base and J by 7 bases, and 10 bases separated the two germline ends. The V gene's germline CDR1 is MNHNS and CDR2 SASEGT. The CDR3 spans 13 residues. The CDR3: CASSEGGAGGYTF. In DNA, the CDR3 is TGTGCCAGCAGTGAAGGTGGGGCAGGTGGCTACACCTTC.

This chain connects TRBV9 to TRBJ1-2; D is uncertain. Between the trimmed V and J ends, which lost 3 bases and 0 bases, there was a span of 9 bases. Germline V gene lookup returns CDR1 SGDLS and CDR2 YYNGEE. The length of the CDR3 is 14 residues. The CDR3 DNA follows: TGTGCCAGCAGCGCCAGCCAGTCTAACTATGGCTACACCTTC. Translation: CASSASQSNYGYTF.

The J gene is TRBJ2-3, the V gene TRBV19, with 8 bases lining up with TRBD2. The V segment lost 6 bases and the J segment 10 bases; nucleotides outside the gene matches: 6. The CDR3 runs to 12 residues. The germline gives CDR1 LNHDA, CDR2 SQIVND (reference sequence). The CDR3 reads CASSGSGGAQYF. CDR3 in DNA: TGTGCCAGTAGCGGGAGCGGGGGTGCGCAGTATTTT.

CDR3 in amino acids: CASSLAAGAGGAATQYF. The DNA for the CDR3 is TGCGCCAGCAGCTTGGCGGCCGGGGCGGGGGGAGCAGCTACGCAGTATTTT. V and J are TRBV5-1 and TRBJ2-3; the match to TRBD2 covers 8 bases. The CDR3 extends over 17 amino acids. The trim removed 0 bases at V and 8 bases at J, leaving 14 bases unmatched. Germline V CDR1 and CDR2: SGHRS, YFSETQ.

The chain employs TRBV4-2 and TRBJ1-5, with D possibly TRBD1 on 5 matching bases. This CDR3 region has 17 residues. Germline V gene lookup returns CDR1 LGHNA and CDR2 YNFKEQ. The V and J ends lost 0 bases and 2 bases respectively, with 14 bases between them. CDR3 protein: CASSQDGGGRGNQPQHF. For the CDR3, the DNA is TGTGCCAGCAGCCAAGATGGGGGGGGTAGGGGCAATCAGCCCCAGCATTTT.

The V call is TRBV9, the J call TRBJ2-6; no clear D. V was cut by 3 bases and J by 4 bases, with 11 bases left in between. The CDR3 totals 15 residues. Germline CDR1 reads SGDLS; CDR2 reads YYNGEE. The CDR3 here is CASSASGQGANVLTF. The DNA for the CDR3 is TGTGCCAGCAGCGCGTCGGGTCAGGGGGCCAACGTCCTGACTTTC.

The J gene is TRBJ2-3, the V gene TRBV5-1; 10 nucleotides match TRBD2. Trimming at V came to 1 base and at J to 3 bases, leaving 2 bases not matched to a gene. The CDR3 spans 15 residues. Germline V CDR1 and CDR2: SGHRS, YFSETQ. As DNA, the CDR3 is TGCGCCAGCAGCTTGCAGGGACTAGCGACAGATACGCAGTATTTT. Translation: CASSLQGLATDTQYF.

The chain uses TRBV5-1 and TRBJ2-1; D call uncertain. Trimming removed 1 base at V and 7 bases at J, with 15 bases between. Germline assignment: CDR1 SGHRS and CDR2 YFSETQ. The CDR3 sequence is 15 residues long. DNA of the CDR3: TGCGCCAGCAGCTTGTTTGACATCATGGGGAATGAGCAGTTCTTC. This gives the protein CASSLFDIMGNEQFF.

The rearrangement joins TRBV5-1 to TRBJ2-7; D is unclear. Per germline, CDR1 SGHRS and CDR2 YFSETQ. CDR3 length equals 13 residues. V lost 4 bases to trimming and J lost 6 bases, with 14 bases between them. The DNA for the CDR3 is TGCGCCAGCAGCCATACAGAATTGGGCGAGCAGTACTTC. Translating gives CASSHTELGEQYF.

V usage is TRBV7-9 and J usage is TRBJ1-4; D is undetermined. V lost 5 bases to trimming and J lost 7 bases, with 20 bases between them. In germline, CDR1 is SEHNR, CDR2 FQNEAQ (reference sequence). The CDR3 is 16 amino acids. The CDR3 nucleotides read TGTGCCAGCAGCCCCCTATTGTCGGGAGGAGGTGAAAAACTGTTTTTT. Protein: CASSPLLSGGGEKLFF.

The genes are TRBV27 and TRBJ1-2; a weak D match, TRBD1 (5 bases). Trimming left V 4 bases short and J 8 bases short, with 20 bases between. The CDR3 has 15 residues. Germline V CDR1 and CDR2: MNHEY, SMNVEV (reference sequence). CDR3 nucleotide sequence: TGTGCCAGCAGTTCAGGGAGTGGCAACCCAGGCGGCTACACCTTC. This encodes CASSSGSGNPGGYTF.

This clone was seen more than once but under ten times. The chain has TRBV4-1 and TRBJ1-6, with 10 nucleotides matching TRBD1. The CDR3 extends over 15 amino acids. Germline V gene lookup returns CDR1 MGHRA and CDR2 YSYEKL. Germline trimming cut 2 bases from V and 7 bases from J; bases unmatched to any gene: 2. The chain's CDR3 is CASSQPGQGNSPLHF. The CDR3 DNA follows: TGCGCCAGCAGCCAACCGGGACAGGGGAATTCACCCCTCCACTTT.

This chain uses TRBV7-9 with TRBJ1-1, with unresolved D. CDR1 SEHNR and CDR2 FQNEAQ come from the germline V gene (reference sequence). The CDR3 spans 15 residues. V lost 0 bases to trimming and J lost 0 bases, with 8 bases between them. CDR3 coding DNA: TGTGCCAGCAGCTTAGCAGGAACGATGAACACTGAAGCTTTCTTT. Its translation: CASSLAGTMNTEAFF.

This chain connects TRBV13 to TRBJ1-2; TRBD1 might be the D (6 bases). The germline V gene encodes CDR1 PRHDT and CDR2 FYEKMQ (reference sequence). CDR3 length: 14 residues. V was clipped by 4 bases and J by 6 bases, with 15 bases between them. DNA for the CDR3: TGTGCCAGCAGCTCAACCGGGACACCCGATGGCTACACCTTC. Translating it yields CASSSTGTPDGYTF. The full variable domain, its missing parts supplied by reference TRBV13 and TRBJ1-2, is AAGVIQSPRHLIKEKRETATLKCYPIPRHDTVYWYQQGPGQDPQFLISFYEKMQSDKGSIPDRFSAQQFSDYHSELNMSSLELGDSALYFCASSSTGTPDGYTFGSGTRLTVV.

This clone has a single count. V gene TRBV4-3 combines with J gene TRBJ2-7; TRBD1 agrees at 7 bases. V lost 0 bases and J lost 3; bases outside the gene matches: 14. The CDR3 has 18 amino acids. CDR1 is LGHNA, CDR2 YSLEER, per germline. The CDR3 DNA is TGCGCCAGCAGCCAAGACGAGACAGGGCGTCGAATTATCTACGAGCAGTACTTC. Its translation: CASSQDETGRRIIYEQYF.

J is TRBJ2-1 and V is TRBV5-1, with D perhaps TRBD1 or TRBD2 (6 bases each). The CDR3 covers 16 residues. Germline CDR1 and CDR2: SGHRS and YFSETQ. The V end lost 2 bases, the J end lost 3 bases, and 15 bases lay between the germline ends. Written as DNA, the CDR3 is TGCGCCAGCAGCTTAGTTGGGGGGCTTCTCTACAATGAGCAGTTCTTC. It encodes CASSLVGGLLYNEQFF.

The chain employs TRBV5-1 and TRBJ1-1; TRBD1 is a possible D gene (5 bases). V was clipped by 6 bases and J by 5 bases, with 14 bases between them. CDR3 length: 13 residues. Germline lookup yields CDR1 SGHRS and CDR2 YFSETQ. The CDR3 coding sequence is TGCGCCAGCACCGTAGGGGTGGGGACTGAAGCTTTCTTT. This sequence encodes CASTVGVGTEAFF. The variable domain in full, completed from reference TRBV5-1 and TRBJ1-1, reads KAGVTQTPRYLIKTRGQQVTLSCSPISGHRSVSWYQQTPGQGLQFLFEYFSETQRNKGNFPGRFSGRQFSNSRSEMNVSTLELGDSALYLCASTVGVGTEAFFGQGTRLTVV.

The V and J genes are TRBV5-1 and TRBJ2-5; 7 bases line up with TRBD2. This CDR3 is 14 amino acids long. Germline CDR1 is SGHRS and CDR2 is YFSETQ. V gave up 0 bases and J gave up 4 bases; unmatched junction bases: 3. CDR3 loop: CASSLGTGGETQYF. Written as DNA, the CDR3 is TGCGCCAGCAGCTTGGGCACGGGGGGAGAGACCCAGTACTTC.

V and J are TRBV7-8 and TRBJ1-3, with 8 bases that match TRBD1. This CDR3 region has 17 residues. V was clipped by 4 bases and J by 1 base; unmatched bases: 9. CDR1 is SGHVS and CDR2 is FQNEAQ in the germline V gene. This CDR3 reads CASSSKQGVLSGNTIYF. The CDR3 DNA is TGTGCCAGCAGCTCGAAACAGGGGGTCTTGTCTGGAAACACCATATATTTT.

The CDR3 sequence is CASSLGLAGGTDTQYF. DNA for the CDR3: TGTGCCAGCAGCTTAGGACTAGCGGGGGGCACAGATACGCAGTATTTT. V is TRBV7-6 and J is TRBJ2-3, with 12 bases that match TRBD2. The junction had 0 bases not matched to a gene; V was cut back by 1 base and J by 1 base. Germline V lookup: CDR1 SGHVS, CDR2 FNYEAQ. The CDR3 is 16 residues long.

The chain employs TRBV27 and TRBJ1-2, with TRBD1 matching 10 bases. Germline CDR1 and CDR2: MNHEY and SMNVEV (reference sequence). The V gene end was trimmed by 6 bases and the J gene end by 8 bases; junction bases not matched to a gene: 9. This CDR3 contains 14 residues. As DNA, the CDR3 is TGTGCCAGCAGCCCTCTCGACAGGGGGCAGGGCTACACCTTC. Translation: CASSPLDRGQGYTF.

The DNA for the CDR3 is TGTGCCAGCAGTGGACAGTTGAACACCGGGGAGCTGTTTTTT. It codes for CASSGQLNTGELFF. The rearrangement joins TRBV2 to TRBJ2-2, with a tentative D call TRBD1 (5 bases). Looked up from germline, CDR1 is SNHLY and CDR2 is FYNNEI. CDR3 length equals 14 residues. V was clipped by 4 bases and J by 1 base, with 7 bases between them. Full variable domain (remainder filled in from reference TRBV2 and TRBJ2-2): EPEVTQTPSHQVTQMGQEVILRCVPISNHLYFYWYRQILGQKVEFLVSFYNNEISEKSEIFDDQFSVERPDGSNFTLKIRSTKLEDSAMYFCASSGQLNTGELFFGEGSRLTVL.